Listed below are T cell receptor beta chains from one sample, sequenced in a study of siplizumab effects on memory and regulatory T cells. The assay was immunoSEQ multiplex PCR, and TCRdb's table has in-frame clones only and misses some. The data show under 100,000 clones, roughly 94% seen once. The sequencing input was non-Treg CD4+ T cells sorted from blood. These receptors were taken from a human donor in good health. Each CDR3 is given with its conserved first and last residue. The order of the fields is V gene, J gene, CDR3 protein.

TRBV11-2	TRBJ2-1	CASSLALGQENYNEQFF
TRBV5-1	TRBJ1-2	CASSFGDSYGYTF
TRBV5-4	TRBJ1-3	CASSHRDTSGNTIYF
TRBV28	TRBJ2-3	CASSPDLLAGVADTQYF
TRBV5-1	TRBJ2-1	CASSYGLEQFF
TRBV4-1	TRBJ2-2	CASSQDSLAGGGGELFF
TRBV10-3	TRBJ2-7	CAIRSGTGAPYEQYF
TRBV19	TRBJ1-2	CASISGSYGYTF
TRBV15	TRBJ1-2	CATRDRDTWGSGYTF
TRBV27	TRBJ2-7	CASSLWGTGADEQYF
TRBV27	TRBJ1-1	CASSRRDRVITEAFF
TRBV5-1	TRBJ2-7	CASSLVLGQSYEQYF
TRBV30	TRBJ2-3	CAWITGGSTDTQYF
TRBV29-1	TRBJ2-1	CSVVTSGISNEQFF